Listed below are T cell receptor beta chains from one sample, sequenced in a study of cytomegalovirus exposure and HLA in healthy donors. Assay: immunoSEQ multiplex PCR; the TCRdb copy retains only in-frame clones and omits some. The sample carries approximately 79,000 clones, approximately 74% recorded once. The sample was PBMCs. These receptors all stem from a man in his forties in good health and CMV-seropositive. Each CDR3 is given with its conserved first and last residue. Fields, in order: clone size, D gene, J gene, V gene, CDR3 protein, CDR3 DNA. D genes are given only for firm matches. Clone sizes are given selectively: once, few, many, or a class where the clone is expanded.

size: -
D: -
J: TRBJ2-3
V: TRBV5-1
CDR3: CASSLRSLADTQYF
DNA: TGCGCCAGCAGCTTACGGAGTTTGGCAGATACGCAGTATTTT

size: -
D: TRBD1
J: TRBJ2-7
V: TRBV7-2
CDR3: CASGDRREQYF
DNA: TGTGCCAGCGGGGACAGACGCGAGCAGTACTTC

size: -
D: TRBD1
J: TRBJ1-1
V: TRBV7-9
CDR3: CASSTPTGGTEAFF
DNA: TGTGCCAGCAGCACGCCGACAGGGGGCACTGAAGCTTTCTTT

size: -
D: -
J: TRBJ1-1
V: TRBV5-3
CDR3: CARSPRGSSPATEAFF
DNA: TGTGCCAGAAGCCCCAGGGGTTCAAGCCCGGCCACTGAAGCTTTCTTT

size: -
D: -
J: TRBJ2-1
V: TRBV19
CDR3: CASSIVSASYNEQFF
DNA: TGTGCCAGTAGTATAGTTAGCGCTTCCTACAATGAGCAGTTCTTC

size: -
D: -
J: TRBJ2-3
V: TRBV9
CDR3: CASSVELAARTDTQYF
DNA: TGTGCCAGCAGCGTAGAACTGGCGGCCCGCACAGATACGCAGTATTTT

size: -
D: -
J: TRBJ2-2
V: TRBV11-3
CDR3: CASSLEGPKYTGELFF
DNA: TGTGCCAGCAGCTTAGAGGGCCCTAAGTACACCGGGGAGCTGTTTTTT

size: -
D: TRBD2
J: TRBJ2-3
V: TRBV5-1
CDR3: CASRSSGRSTDTQYF
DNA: TGCGCCAGCAGGTCTAGCGGGCGAAGCACAGATACGCAGTATTTT

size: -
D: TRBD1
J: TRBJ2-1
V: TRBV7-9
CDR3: CASSPRSGGAIGNEQFF
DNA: TGTGCCAGCAGCCCCCGGTCAGGGGGAGCTATAGGCAATGAGCAGTTCTTC

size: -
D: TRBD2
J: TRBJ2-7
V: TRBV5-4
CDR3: CASSLNGGSINEQYF
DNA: TGTGCCAGCAGCTTGAATGGCGGGAGCATCAACGAGCAGTACTTC

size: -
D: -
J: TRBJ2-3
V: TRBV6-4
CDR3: CASSVWDSDTQYF
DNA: TGTGCCAGCAGTGTCTGGGACTCAGATACGCAGTATTTT

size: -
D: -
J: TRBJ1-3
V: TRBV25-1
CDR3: CASSEYEGSSGNTIYF
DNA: TGTGCCAGCAGTGAATATGAGGGAAGCTCTGGAAACACCATATATTTT

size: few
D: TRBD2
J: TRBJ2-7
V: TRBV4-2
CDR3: CASSQERSRLAGGYYEQYF
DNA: TGTGCCAGCAGCCAAGAGCGTTCCAGACTAGCGGGAGGTTACTACGAGCAGTACTTC

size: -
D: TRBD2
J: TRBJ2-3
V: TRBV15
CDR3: CATSITSGGVTDTQYF
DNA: TGTGCCACCAGCATCACTAGCGGGGGGGTTACAGATACGCAGTATTTT

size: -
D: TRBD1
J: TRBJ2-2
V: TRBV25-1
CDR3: CASSAGTGGAAGELFF
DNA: TGTGCCAGCAGTGCTGGGACAGGGGGCGCAGCCGGGGAGCTGTTTTTT